Described below is a single TCR beta chain sequence and its context. TCRdb's copy holds only in-frame clones and misses some; the assay was immunoSEQ multiplex PCR. Of 100,000 to 150,000 clones in the sample, roughly 69% were seen once. This specimen belongs to a study of blood T cell repertoires in COVID-19. Whole-study context: Spain, Italy and the United States supplied samples that represented acute and convalescent COVID-19.

The CDR3 totals 15 residues. The ends were cut back, 2 bases at V and 6 bases at J, with 14 bases in the middle. Germline-derived CDR1 and CDR2 are LNHDA and SQIVND (reference sequence). The sample was peripheral blood. This sequence originates from a woman aged 65 to 85 with acute or convalescent COVID-19. The rearrangement uses TRBV19 and TRBJ1-5; TRBD1 might be the D (5 bases). CDR3 coding DNA: TGTGCCAGTAGTATATTGGGGTCCGGGGGTCAGCCCCAGCATTTT. It is translated as CASSILGSGGQPQHF. The entire variable domain, with the rest obtained from reference TRBV19 and TRBJ1-5, is as follows: DGGITQSPKYLFRKEGQNVTLSCEQNLNHDAMYWYRQDPGQGLRLIYYSQIVNDFQKGDIAEGYSVSREKKESFPLTVTSAQKNPTAFYLCASSILGSGGQPQHFGDGTRLSIL.